These T cell receptor beta chains were read from a single sample in a study of blood T cell repertoires in COVID-19. Profiled with immunoSEQ multiplex PCR; TCRdb holds only in-frame clones, not every one. The table shows 250,000 to 300,000 clones, with roughly 85% occurring only once. The sample comprised peripheral blood. Receptors were obtained from a woman under 40 with active or convalescent COVID-19. CDR3s include the opening cysteine and the closing phenylalanine or tryptophan. The D gene is left open where the match is weak. Clone size is given for some rows only: seen once, a few or many times, or a class if the clone is expanded.

j_gene	v_gene	d_gene	abundance	CDR3nt	CDR3aa
TRBJ1-6	TRBV14	TRBD1	-	TGTGCCAGCAGCCCCGGGACAGGGAGTAATTCACCCCTCCACTTT	CASSPGTGSNSPLHF
TRBJ2-1	TRBV2	-	-	TGTGCCAGCAGTGGCAGGGGAACGATCTACAATGAGCAGTTCTTC	CASSGRGTIYNEQFF
TRBJ2-7	TRBV3-1/TRBV3-2	TRBD2	-	TGTGCCAGCAGCCAAGAAGGTCGGGGGGTCTACGAGCAGTACTTC	CASSQEGRGVYEQYF
TRBJ2-7	TRBV5-1	-	-	TGCGCCAGCAGCTTGGGAGGAACAGGGTCCTACGAGCAGTACTTC	CASSLGGTGSYEQYF
TRBJ2-6	TRBV5-1	-	-	TGCGCCAGCAGCTTGGTTGAGATCTCTGGGGCCAACGTCCTGACTTTC	CASSLVEISGANVLTF
TRBJ1-2	TRBV3-1/TRBV3-2	-	-	TGTGCCAGCAGCCGAGGGGGGGCAGGCAATATCCCTACCACCTTC	CASSRGGAGNIPTTF
TRBJ2-1	TRBV7-2	TRBD2	once	TGTGCCAGCAGCGCGGGGACTAGCGGGGGGGAGCAGTTCTTC	CASSAGTSGGEQFF
TRBJ2-5	TRBV5-1	-	-	TGCGCCAGCAGCTCCCAGATCACCGCAGGGAATTATCTAGAGACCCAGTACTTC	CASSSQITAGNYLETQYF
TRBJ2-2	TRBV11-2	TRBD2	once	TGTGCCAGCAGCCTGGGACTAGCGGGCACCGGGGAGCTGTTTTTT	CASSLGLAGTGELFF
TRBJ2-3	TRBV19	-	-	TGTGCCAGTAGCATCAATGGGAGGGATACGCAGTATTTT	CASSINGRDTQYF
TRBJ2-7	TRBV6-1	TRBD1	many	TGTGCCAGCAGGGGGACAGGGACCTACGAGCAGTACTTC	CASRGTGTYEQYF
TRBJ2-7	TRBV19	TRBD1	-	TGTGCCAGTTCAGCAGGGGGAGCTTACGAGCAGTACTTC	CASSAGGAYEQYF
TRBJ1-5	TRBV30	-	-	TGTGCCTGGGCATCCGGGGGTAAGGATCAGCCCCAGCATTTT	CAWASGGKDQPQHF
TRBJ1-5	TRBV19	TRBD1	-	TGTGCCAGTAGTATCCTCCGGGACAGGGGAAATCAGCCCCAGCATTTT	CASSILRDRGNQPQHF
TRBJ1-5	TRBV6-5	-	few	TGTGCCATACAGGACGGATTCAATCAGCCCCAGCATTTT	CAIQDGFNQPQHF
TRBJ2-2	TRBV7-3	-	-	TGTGCCAGCAGCGTTGATCGACAGACCGGGGAGCTGTTTTTT	CASSVDRQTGELFF
TRBJ2-1	TRBV5-1	TRBD2	-	TGCGCCAGCAGCCCCCCGGGACTATCACCCAATGAGCAGTTCTTC	CASSPPGLSPNEQFF
TRBJ2-7	TRBV28	TRBD1	-	TGTGCCAGCAGTCGAGGGGGCGTAGGGGCCTACGAGCAGTACTTC	CASSRGGVGAYEQYF
TRBJ2-3	TRBV6-4	TRBD2	-	TGTGCCAGCAGTGAGACTAGCGGGGGGGCTATCGGACTGAGCACAGATACGCAGTATTTT	CASSETSGGAIGLSTDTQYF
TRBJ2-2	TRBV19	TRBD1	-	TGTGCCAGTAGTTTGGGACAGGGGGCCGGGGAGCTGTTTTTT	CASSLGQGAGELFF
TRBJ2-1	TRBV28	TRBD2	-	TGTGCCAGCGGGCGACTAGCGGGGGGCCTGGGGGATGAGCAGTTCTTC	CASGRLAGGLGDEQFF
TRBJ2-3	TRBV9	TRBD2	-	TGTGCCAGCAGCGTAGGGGATAGCGGGGGGGATACGCAGTATTTT	CASSVGDSGGDTQYF
TRBJ2-1	TRBV2	-	-	TGTGCCAGCACCGGTACAGACCACGGTGGTGAGCAGTTCTTC	CASTGTDHGGEQFF
TRBJ2-7	TRBV29-1	-	-	TGCAGCGTTTACGGGGCCTACGAGCAGTACTTC	CSVYGAYEQYF
TRBJ1-4	TRBV19	-	-	TGTGCCAGTAGTAGTCTTCAGGGGAAACTGTTTTTT	CASSSLQGKLFF
TRBJ2-7	TRBV28	-	few	TGTGCCAGCAGTTTAGCGACAGGCGGCTCCTACGAGCAGTACTTC	CASSLATGGSYEQYF
TRBJ2-1	TRBV19	-	-	TGTGCCAGTAGTATACGGGGTGAGCAGTTCTTC	CASSIRGEQFF
TRBJ2-3	TRBV7-2	-	-	TGTGCCAGCAGCTTAGAATGGGGGGGCGTCGCAGATACGCAGTATTTT	CASSLEWGGVADTQYF
TRBJ2-5	TRBV12-3/TRBV12-4	TRBD2	-	TGTGCCAGCGGTGGGGGAGGGAGAGAGACCCAGTACTTC	CASGGGGRETQYF
TRBJ2-5	TRBV7-9	-	-	TGTGCCAGCAGCTTACAGGGGTACCAAGAGACCCAGTACTTC	CASSLQGYQETQYF
TRBJ1-2	TRBV10-3	TRBD1	few	TGTGCCATCAGTGAAGGGCAGGGGGACGGCTACACCTTC	CAISEGQGDGYTF
TRBJ1-1	TRBV12-3/TRBV12-4	-	-	TGTGCCAGCAGTTTTGGGGGGATCACTGAAGCTTTCTTT	CASSFGGITEAFF
TRBJ1-2	TRBV4-3	-	-	TGCGCCAGCAGCCAAGATAAGGGGTTGAACTATGGCTACACCTTC	CASSQDKGLNYGYTF
TRBJ1-6	TRBV7-2	-	-	TGTGCCAGCAGCTCCCGTCCTAATTCACCCCTCCACTTT	CASSSRPNSPLHF
TRBJ2-5	TRBV24-1	TRBD1	-	TGTGCCACCAGTGACCTCGGGACAGGGGAGGAGACCCAGTACTTC	CATSDLGTGEETQYF
TRBJ2-1	TRBV15	TRBD2	-	TGTGCCACCAGCACCCGACTAGCGGGGGACTACAATGAGCAGTTCTTC	CATSTRLAGDYNEQFF
TRBJ2-5	TRBV6-1	-	-	TGTGCCAGCAGTGAGGCAGGGATGGGGATCGGGACCCAGTACTTC	CASSEAGMGIGTQYF
TRBJ1-3	TRBV28	TRBD1	-	TGTGCCAGCAGGCGACAGGGGTCTGGAAACACCATATATTTT	CASRRQGSGNTIYF
TRBJ2-3	TRBV7-2	-	-	TGTGCCAGCAGCTTAATGAGAATAGATAGGTATTTT	CASSLMRIDRYF
TRBJ1-2	TRBV21-1	-	-	TGTGCCAGCAGGGACAGGGACTATGGCTACACCTTC	CASRDRDYGYTF
TRBJ1-5	TRBV24-1	TRBD1	-	TGTGCCACCAGTGGTTCGGACAGGGATAGCAATCAGCCCCAGCATTTT	CATSGSDRDSNQPQHF